In this sample, the clone carrying this T cell receptor (beta chain) turned up many times. Its antigen is unidentified. Germline is not matched at one junction end, which may reflect a read error. The sample originates from a study of T cells after posttransplantation cyclophosphamide. Whole-study results and caveats: Later post-transplant blood repertoires were often dominated by donor CD8+ memory clones. Recipient CMV seropositivity and CMV reactivation strongly tracked TRB clonality. Skin or GI-infiltrating T cells shared few TRB sequences with blood.

Only in-frame clones appear in the TCRdb table, and some are missing; sequencing was by immunoSEQ multiplex PCR. This repertoire lists some 35,000 clones without singletons; approximately 6% sits in the top ten. This related bone marrow graft donor gave peripheral blood on the day of marrow donation. The TCR was taken from a man in his thirties or forties in good health and a related stem cell transplant donor. Sequenced input: PBMCs.

CDR3: CTSSQGARHGTDTQYF. The CDR3 DNA reads as TGCACCAGCAGCCAAGGTGCGCGACACGGCACAGATACGCAGTATTTT. The rearrangement links TRBV4-1 to TRBJ2-3; no clear D. CDR1 and CDR2 (germline): MGHRA, YSYEKL. The CDR3 extends over 16 amino acids.